This is a list of T cell receptor beta chains from one sample in a study of blood T cell repertoires in COVID-19. Here immunoSEQ multiplex PCR was the method, and the copy in TCRdb shows in-frame clones only, minus some. Of more than 85,000 clones listed, more than 75% are singletons. The sample was peripheral blood. The origin of the receptors is a man older than 75 with acute or convalescent COVID-19. Both conserved end residues are part of each CDR3. The D gene is left open where the match is weak.

V gene: TRBV24-1
D gene: TRBD1
J gene: TRBJ2-7
CDR3 protein: CATSSGTGSHEQYF

V gene: TRBV4-3
D gene: .
J gene: TRBJ1-6
CDR3 protein: CASSQDDSSYNSPLHF

V gene: TRBV7-8
D gene: .
J gene: TRBJ1-3
CDR3 protein: CASSLGSFHSGNTIYF

V gene: TRBV6-2/TRBV6-3
D gene: TRBD1
J gene: TRBJ1-1
CDR3 protein: CASSPMTGGASEAFF

V gene: TRBV4-1
D gene: TRBD1
J gene: TRBJ1-6
CDR3 protein: CASSHEPTGNSPLHF

V gene: TRBV19
D gene: TRBD1
J gene: TRBJ1-5
CDR3 protein: CASSRGAGGGIGQPQHF

V gene: TRBV6-6
D gene: TRBD1
J gene: TRBJ2-2
CDR3 protein: CASKRTGNTGELFF

V gene: TRBV18
D gene: .
J gene: TRBJ1-3
CDR3 protein: CASSSQGTGNTIYF

V gene: TRBV5-1
D gene: TRBD1
J gene: TRBJ1-2
CDR3 protein: CASSSDRAGVGYTF

V gene: TRBV7-7
D gene: .
J gene: TRBJ2-1
CDR3 protein: CASSRGGDSSEQFF

V gene: TRBV2
D gene: TRBD1
J gene: TRBJ2-1
CDR3 protein: CASSEYRGSEQFF

V gene: TRBV6-2/TRBV6-3
D gene: TRBD2
J gene: TRBJ2-1
CDR3 protein: CASSSTSGNLDEQFF

V gene: TRBV6-6
D gene: .
J gene: TRBJ1-6
CDR3 protein: CASSSGGNYNSPLHF

V gene: TRBV5-1
D gene: .
J gene: TRBJ1-1
CDR3 protein: CASSAQGNTEAFF

V gene: TRBV19
D gene: .
J gene: TRBJ1-3
CDR3 protein: CASSTLLGPGNTIYF

V gene: TRBV23-1
D gene: TRBD1
J gene: TRBJ1-4
CDR3 protein: CASSQEGAGREKLFF

V gene: TRBV30
D gene: .
J gene: TRBJ1-1
CDR3 protein: CAWSFRPSDSLNTEAFF

V gene: TRBV28
D gene: .
J gene: TRBJ1-5
CDR3 protein: CASKGAGQAQPQHF

V gene: TRBV7-2
D gene: TRBD1
J gene: TRBJ2-7
CDR3 protein: CASSKSGGQGYEQYF

V gene: TRBV10-1
D gene: TRBD1
J gene: TRBJ1-2
CDR3 protein: CASSLTGSYGYTF